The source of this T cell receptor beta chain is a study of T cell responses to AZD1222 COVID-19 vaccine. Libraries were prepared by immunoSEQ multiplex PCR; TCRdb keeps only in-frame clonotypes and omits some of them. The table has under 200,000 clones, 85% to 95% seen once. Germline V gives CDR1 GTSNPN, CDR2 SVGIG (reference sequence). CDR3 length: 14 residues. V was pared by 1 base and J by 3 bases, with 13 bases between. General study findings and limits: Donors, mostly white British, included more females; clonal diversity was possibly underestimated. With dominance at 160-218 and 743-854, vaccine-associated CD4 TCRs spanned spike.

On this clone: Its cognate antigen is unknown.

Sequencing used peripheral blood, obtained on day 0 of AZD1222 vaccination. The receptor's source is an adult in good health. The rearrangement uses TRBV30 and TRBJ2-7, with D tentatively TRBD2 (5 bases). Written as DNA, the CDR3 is TGTGCCTGGAGTGGACTGGGGAGACTCTACGAGCAGTACTTC. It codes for CAWSGLGRLYEQYF.